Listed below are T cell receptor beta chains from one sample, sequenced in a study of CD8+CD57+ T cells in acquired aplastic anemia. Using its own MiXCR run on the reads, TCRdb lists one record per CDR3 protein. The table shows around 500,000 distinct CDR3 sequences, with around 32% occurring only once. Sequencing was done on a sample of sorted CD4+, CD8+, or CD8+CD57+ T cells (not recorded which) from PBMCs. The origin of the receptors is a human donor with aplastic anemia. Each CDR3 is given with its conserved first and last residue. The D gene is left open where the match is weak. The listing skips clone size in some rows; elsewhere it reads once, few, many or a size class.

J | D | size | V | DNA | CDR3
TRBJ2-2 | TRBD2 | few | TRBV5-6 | TGTGCCAGCAGCCTAACTCCGCTAGCGGGGGTGGAGCTGTTTTTT | CASSLTPLAGVELFF
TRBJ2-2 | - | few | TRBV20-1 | TGCAGTGCTGCAGAGGTGGCCGGGGAGCTGTTTTTT | CSAAEVAGELFF
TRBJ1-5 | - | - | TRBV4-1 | TGCGCCAGCAGCCAAGGAGTAAACGTCTGGGGTAGAGGCAATCAGCCCCAGCATTTT | CASSQGVNVWGRGNQPQHF
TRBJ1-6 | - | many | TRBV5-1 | TGCGCCAGCAGCTCACAGGGATCGAATTCACCCCTCCACTTT | CASSSQGSNSPLHF
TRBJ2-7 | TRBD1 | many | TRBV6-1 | TGTGCCAGCAGCAACCAGGGGGCGCGGGGCGAGCAGTACTTC | CASSNQGARGEQYF
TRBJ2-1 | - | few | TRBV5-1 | TGCGCCAGCAGCTTGGTTCTCCAGGGGGGGAATGAGCAGTTCTTC | CASSLVLQGGNEQFF
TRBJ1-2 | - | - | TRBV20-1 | TGCAGTGCTAGGGCGGGGAAGGGCTACACCTTC | CSARAGKGYTF
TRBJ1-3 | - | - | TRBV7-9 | TGTGCCAGCAGCCGCTGGACCTTGGGACTAAACACCATATATTTT | CASSRWTLGLNTIYF
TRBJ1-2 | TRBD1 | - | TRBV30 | TGTGCCTGGAGCCGAGACAGGGGAGAAGGCTACACCTTC | CAWSRDRGEGYTF
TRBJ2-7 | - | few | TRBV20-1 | TGCAGTGCTGGTCCTTCGGGGAGCTACGAGCAGTACTTC | CSAGPSGSYEQYF
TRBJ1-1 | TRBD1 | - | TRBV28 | TGTGCCAGCAGTTCTACAGGGGACACTGAAGCTTTCTTT | CASSSTGDTEAFF
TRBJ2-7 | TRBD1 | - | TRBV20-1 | TGCAGTGCCAAGGACAGGAAAAATTACGAGCAGTACTTC | CSAKDRKNYEQYF
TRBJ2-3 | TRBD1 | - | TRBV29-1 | TGCAGCGTTGGGGGACAGTTTAGCACAGATACGCAGTATTTT | CSVGGQFSTDTQYF
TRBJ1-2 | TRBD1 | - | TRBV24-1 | TGTGCCAGCAGCCAGCATGGAGGGGAGGACAGGGAAGTTCCTGGCTACACCTTC | CASSQHGGEDREVPGYTF
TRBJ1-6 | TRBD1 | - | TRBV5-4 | TGTGCCAGCAGCTCGGCCGGGACAGGGGGGGAATCACCCCTCCACTTT | CASSSAGTGGESPLHF
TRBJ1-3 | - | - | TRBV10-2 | TGTGCCAGCAGCGTAGCAGGGAGTCGCGGAAACACCATATATTTT | CASSVAGSRGNTIYF
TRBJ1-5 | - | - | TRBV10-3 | TGTGCCACCCAGCGGATCAGGGAACTTTATCAGCCCCAGCATTTT | CATQRIRELYQPQHF
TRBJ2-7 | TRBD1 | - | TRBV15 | TGTGCCACCAGCAGTAGGACAGGGCCCTCCTACGAGCAGTACTTC | CATSSRTGPSYEQYF
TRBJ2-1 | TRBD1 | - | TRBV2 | TGTGCCAGCAGCGGGGGCAGGGGGCTGAATGAGCAGTTCTTC | CASSGGRGLNEQFF
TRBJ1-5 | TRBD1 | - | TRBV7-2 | TGTGCCAGCAGCTTAGGATTGAAGGGACAGCCCTTCCCCCAGCATTTT | CASSLGLKGQPFPQHF
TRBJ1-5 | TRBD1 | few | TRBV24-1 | TGTGCCACCAGTCCGGGACAGGGCAATCAGCCCCAGCATTTT | CATSPGQGNQPQHF
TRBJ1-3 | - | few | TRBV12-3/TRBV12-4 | TGTGCCAGCAGTTTAAACGCGGACTCTGGAAACACCATATATTTT | CASSLNADSGNTIYF
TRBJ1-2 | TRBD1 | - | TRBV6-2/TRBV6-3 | TGTGCCAGCAGTTACGTGGCGACAGGGGCAAACTATGGCTACACCTTC | CASSYVATGANYGYTF
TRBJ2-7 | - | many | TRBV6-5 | TGTGCCAGCAGTGACGTCGGACAGTACGAGCAGTACTTC | CASSDVGQYEQYF
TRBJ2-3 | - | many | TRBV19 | TGTGCCAGTCTGGGAAGCACAGATACGCAGTATTTT | CASLGSTDTQYF
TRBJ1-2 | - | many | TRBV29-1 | TGTTCTACCTTCTCCTATGGCTACACCTTC | CSTFSYGYTF
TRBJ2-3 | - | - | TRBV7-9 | TGTGCCAGCAGCTCTCGAAAGGGGCAAGATACGCAGTATTTT | CASSSRKGQDTQYF
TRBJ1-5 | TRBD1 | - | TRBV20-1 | TGCAGTGCTAGAGTACCGGGACAGGGAAGTGATAGCAATCAGCCCCAGCATTTT | CSARVPGQGSDSNQPQHF
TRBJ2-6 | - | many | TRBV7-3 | TGTGCCAGCAGCTCGACAGCGACTGGGGCCAACGTCCTGACTTTC | CASSSTATGANVLTF
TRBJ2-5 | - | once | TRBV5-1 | TGCGCCAGCAGCTTGAGCCAAGGAGAGACCCAGTACTTC | CASSLSQGETQYF
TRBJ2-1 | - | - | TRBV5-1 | TGCGCCAGCAGCTTCTGGGACACCTACGAGCAGTTCTTC | CASSFWDTYEQFF
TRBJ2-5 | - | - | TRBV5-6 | TGTGCCAGCAGCTTGCTCGGGAGGGGGCCAGGGACCCAGTACTTC | CASSLLGRGPGTQYF
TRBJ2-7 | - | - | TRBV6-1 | TGTGCCAGCTTATTGCAGCGTTCCTACGAGCAGTACTTC | CASLLQRSYEQYF
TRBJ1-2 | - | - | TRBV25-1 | TGTGCCAGCAAGGGAACTGGCTACACCTTC | CASKGTGYTF
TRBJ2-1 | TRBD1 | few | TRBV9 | TGTGCCAGCAGCGGATCCGGGACAGGAGGAAGTGAGCAGTTCTTC | CASSGSGTGGSEQFF
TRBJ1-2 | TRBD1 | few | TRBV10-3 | TGTGCCAGCAGGGGGTGGCGGTCCGCTAACTATGGCTACACCTTC | CASRGWRSANYGYTF
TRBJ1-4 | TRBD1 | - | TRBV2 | TGTGCCAGCAGCATACAAACAGGGGGGGACGAAAAACTGTTTTTT | CASSIQTGGDEKLFF